This T cell receptor beta chain was captured by sequencing in a study of neurological immune-mediated disorders. Study results and caveats: The expanded clones of different subjects shared no CDR3 amino acid sequences (suggesting private repertoires in all groups).

Per the germline V gene, CDR1 is SGDLS and CDR2 is YYNGEE. The CDR3 is 13 amino acids. Deletions cut 9 bases from V and 7 bases from J, with 14 bases between. This clonotype was counted many times. Its matching antigen is unknown. It was blood bank volunteers in Maryland, USA who made up the healthy controls. Sorted libraries were derived from some 1 million CD4+ or CD8+ T cells. The team produced cDNA through 5'RACE using 10-nucleotide random UMIs. TCRdb ran MiXCR on the 5' RACE reads and lists one entry per CDR3 protein. This table holds about 30,000 distinct CDR3 sequences, under 6.5% found once. Material for sequencing was CD4+ T cells from blood. The clonotype originates from a woman in her 50s in good health. This chain links TRBV9 with TRBJ1-6; D call uncertain. CDR3 loop: CATAGGVNSPLHF. DNA of the CDR3: TGTGCCACCGCCGGTGGAGTAAATTCACCCCTCCACTTT.